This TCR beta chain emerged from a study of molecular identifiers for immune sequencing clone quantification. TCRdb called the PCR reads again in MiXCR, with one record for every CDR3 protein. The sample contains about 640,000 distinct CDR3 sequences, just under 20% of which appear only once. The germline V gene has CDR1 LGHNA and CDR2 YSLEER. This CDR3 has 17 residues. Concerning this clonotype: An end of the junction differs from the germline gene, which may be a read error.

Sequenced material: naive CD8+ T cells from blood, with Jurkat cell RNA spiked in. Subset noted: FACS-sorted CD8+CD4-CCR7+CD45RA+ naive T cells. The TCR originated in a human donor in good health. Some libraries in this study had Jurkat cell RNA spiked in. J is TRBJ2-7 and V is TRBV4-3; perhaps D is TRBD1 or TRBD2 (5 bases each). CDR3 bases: TGCGCCAGCAGCCAAGATCTTGCGGTTGTGGGGGTCTTTGAGCGGTACTTC. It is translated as CASSQDLAVVGVFERYF.